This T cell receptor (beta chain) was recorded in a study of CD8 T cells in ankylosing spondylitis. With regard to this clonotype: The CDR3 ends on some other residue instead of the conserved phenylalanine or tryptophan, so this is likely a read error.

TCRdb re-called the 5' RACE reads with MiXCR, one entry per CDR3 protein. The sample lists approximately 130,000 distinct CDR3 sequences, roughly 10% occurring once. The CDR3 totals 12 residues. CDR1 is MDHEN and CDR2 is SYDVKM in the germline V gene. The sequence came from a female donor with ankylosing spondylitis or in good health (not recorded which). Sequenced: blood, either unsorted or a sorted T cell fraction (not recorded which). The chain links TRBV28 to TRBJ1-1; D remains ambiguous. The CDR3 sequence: CASCRSNTEAFY. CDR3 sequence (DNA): TGTGCCAGCTGTAGATCGAACACCGAAGCTTTCTAT.